A single sample gave rise to the 16 T cell receptor beta chains below, sequenced in a study of CD8 T cells in Susac syndrome. Roughly 0.45 to 1 ug RNA was reverse transcribed with random hexamers. TCRdb re-called the immunoSEQ multiplex PCR reads through MiXCR, storing one row per CDR3 protein. Of more than 150,000 distinct CDR3 sequences listed, 95% were seen once; the top ten hold 0.15% to 0.2%. The sample was CD8+ T cells from PBMCs. All receptors come from a human donor with Susac syndrome.

The V and J genes are TRBV5-6 and TRBJ1-2; possibly TRBD1 for D (6 bases). V was pared by 0 bases and J by 4 bases, with 10 bases between. The CDR3 loop spans 14 amino acids. The germline gives CDR1 SGHDT, CDR2 YYEEEE. In nucleotides, the CDR3 is TGTGCCAGCAGCTTGGGGACAGCCTTCTATGGCTACACCTTC. Translated, it gives CASSLGTAFYGYTF.

The CDR3 sequence is CASRTPGRGTEAFF. The CDR3 DNA follows: TGTGCCAGTAGGACTCCGGGACGAGGGACTGAAGCTTTCTTT. The genes are TRBV19 and TRBJ1-1, with D possibly TRBD1 on 5 matching bases. Trimming took off 6 bases at V and 5 bases at J, with 16 bases between the two ends. This CDR3 comprises 14 residues. Germline CDR1 and CDR2: LNHDA and SQIVND (reference sequence).

The chain combines TRBV24-1 with TRBJ2-3; 9 nucleotides agree with TRBD2. J lost 2 bases, V lost 4 bases, and 6 bases had no gene match. This CDR3 is built from 16 residues. In germline, CDR1 is KGHDR, CDR2 SFDVKD. CDR3 nucleotides: TGTGCCACCAGTGACGGGGGCGGGGGGGCCACAGATACGCAGTATTTT. Protein: CATSDGGGGATDTQYF.

For the CDR3, the DNA is TGTGCCAGCAGCCGAGAAGGGTCGAACACTGAAGCTTTCTTT. It specifies CASSREGSNTEAFF. The V and J genes are TRBV9 and TRBJ1-1, with no clear D. CDR3 length: 14 residues. The ends were cut back, 4 bases at V and 1 base at J, with 11 bases in the middle. Germline V CDR1 and CDR2: SGDLS, YYNGEE.

The gene calls are TRBV11-2 and TRBJ2-3; the match to TRBD2 covers 8 bases. V trimming: 4 bases; J trimming: 4 bases; junction bases outside the gene matches: 4. The CDR3 extends over 14 amino acids. CDR1 is SGHAT and CDR2 is FQNNGV in the germline V gene. In nucleotides, the CDR3 is TGTGCCAGCAGCTCCTTAGCGGGGCCAGATACGCAGTATTTT. Translating gives CASSSLAGPDTQYF. The entire variable domain, with the rest obtained from reference TRBV11-2 and TRBJ2-3, is as follows: EAGVAQSPRYKIIEKRQSVAFWCNPISGHATLYWYQQILGQGPKLLIQFQNNGVVDDSQLPKDRFSAERLKGVDSTLKIQPAKLEDSAVYLCASSSLAGPDTQYFGPGTRLTVL.

The chain is built from TRBV12-3 or TRBV12-4 and TRBJ1-5; D is undetermined. The CDR3 extends over 17 amino acids. Trimming removed 1 base from V and 0 bases from J, with 13 bases in between. CDR3 loop: CASSLDFVGSSNQPQHF. The CDR3 DNA sequence: TGTGCCAGCAGTTTAGATTTTGTCGGCAGTAGCAATCAGCCCCAGCATTTT.

The V and J genes are TRBV12-3 or TRBV12-4 and TRBJ2-3; 13 bases fit TRBD2. The CDR3 sequence is 16 residues long. Trimming at V came to 1 base and at J to 6 bases, leaving 4 bases not matched to a gene. CDR3 amino acids: CASSLGTSGSSDTQYF. CDR3 coding DNA: TGTGCCAGCAGTTTAGGGACTAGCGGGAGTAGTGATACGCAGTATTTT.

The sample holds one count of this clonotype. This chain connects TRBV20-1 to TRBJ2-4; TRBD1 agrees at 7 bases. After removal of 1 base from V and 4 bases from J, the junction contained 4 bases not matched to a gene. The CDR3 extends over 14 amino acids. Germline V lookup: CDR1 DFQATT, CDR2 SNEGSKA (reference sequence). CDR3 in amino acids: CSARGRQGKNIQYF. CDR3 bases: TGCAGTGCTAGAGGACGACAGGGTAAAAACATTCAGTACTTC.

The V call is TRBV4-2, the J call TRBJ2-5; 11 bases align to TRBD2. CDR3 length: 16 residues. The ends lost 4 bases at V and 4 bases at J; junction bases unmatched: 8. The germline V gene encodes CDR1 LGHNA and CDR2 YNFKEQ. Here the CDR3 DNA reads TGTGCCAGCAGCCCCCAACTAGCGGGAGAGGGAGAGACCCAGTACTTC. Its protein is CASSPQLAGEGETQYF.

The V and J genes are TRBV20-1 and TRBJ2-7; maybe TRBD2 (6 bases). Germline CDR1 is DFQATT and CDR2 is SNEGSKA (reference sequence). V was clipped by 0 bases and J by 4 bases, with 13 bases between them. This CDR3 is built from 14 residues. The CDR3 region is CSARERENWYEQYF. In nucleotides, the CDR3 is TGCAGTGCTAGAGAACGGGAGAATTGGTACGAGCAGTACTTC.

The chain combines TRBV7-9 with TRBJ2-5; the D call may be TRBD1 or TRBD2 (5 bases each). Between the trimmed V and J ends, which lost 7 bases and 5 bases, there was a span of 8 bases. The CDR3 extends over 11 amino acids. Germline V lookup: CDR1 SEHNR, CDR2 FQNEAQ (reference sequence). The CDR3 DNA reads TGTGCCAGCACCGAGGGGGAGACCCAGTACTTC. It codes for CASTEGETQYF.

The genes are TRBV6-5 and TRBJ2-7, with D perhaps being TRBD1 or TRBD2 (5 bases each). Trimming removed 10 bases at V and 2 bases at J, with 15 bases between. CDR1 is MNHEY and CDR2 is SVGAGI in the germline V gene. This CDR3 has 13 amino acids. In nucleotides, the CDR3 is TGTGCCACCCTCGGGAAAGGGGCCTACGAGCAGTACTTC. This sequence encodes CATLGKGAYEQYF.

This chain joins TRBV12-3 or TRBV12-4 and TRBJ1-1; D is undetermined. The length of the CDR3 is 13 residues. The V and J ends lost 6 bases and 1 base respectively, with 9 bases between them. The CDR3 DNA reads TGTGCCAGCAGCTCGGGCCAGAACACTGAAGCTTTCTTT. The encoded protein is CASSSGQNTEAFF.

The rearrangement joins TRBV24-1 to TRBJ2-1; 13 positions agree with TRBD2. The CDR3 runs to 16 residues. The ends lost 3 bases at V and 7 bases at J; junction bases unmatched: 5. Germline-derived CDR1 and CDR2 are KGHDR and SFDVKD. The CDR3 sequence is CATSDPGLAGKNEQFF. The CDR3 nucleotides read TGTGCCACCAGTGATCCGGGACTAGCGGGAAAGAATGAGCAGTTCTTC.

The chain links TRBV9 to TRBJ1-1; D is uncertain. Germline CDR1 and CDR2: SGDLS and YYNGEE. The ends were cut back, 3 bases at V and 1 base at J, with 10 bases in the middle. CDR3 length: 14 amino acids. Written as DNA, the CDR3 is TGTGCCAGCAGCGCAGAACAGAGGAACACTGAAGCTTTCTTT. Encoded protein: CASSAEQRNTEAFF.

The CDR3 reads CASRAGYEQYF. The DNA of the CDR3 is TGTGCCAGCAGGGCAGGGTACGAGCAGTACTTC. The V gene is TRBV2, the J gene TRBJ2-7, with D tentatively TRBD1 (5 bases). The CDR3 has 11 amino acids. Trimming removed 6 bases at V and 4 bases at J, with 7 bases between. From germline, CDR1 is SNHLY and CDR2 FYNNEI.